The T cell receptor (beta chain) described here comes from a study of blood T cell repertoires in COVID-19. The CDR3 sequence is 16 residues long. Germline-derived CDR1 and CDR2 are KGHDR and SFDVKD. The germline V and J ends were trimmed by 8 bases and 8 bases, with 26 bases remaining between them. Produced via immunoSEQ multiplex PCR; TCRdb's table is partial and in-frame only. This sample has 200,000 to 250,000 clones, with about 89% found just once. The V call is TRBV24-1, the J call TRBJ1-2; possible D gene TRBD1, 6 bases. This clonotype was sampled from a woman in her 30s who had recovered from COVID-19. The sample was PBMCs or T cells enriched from blood (not recorded which). The CDR3 sequence is CATIPASGGSAAGYTF. In nucleotides, the CDR3 is TGTGCCACCATACCGGCATCTGGGGGCAGCGCCGCGGGCTACACCTTC.